These 31 T cell receptor beta chains were all obtained from the same sample, sequenced in a study of T cell clonotyping in hematopoietic cell transplantation. Profiled with immunoSEQ multiplex PCR; TCRdb holds only in-frame clones, not every one. Here the sample spans roughly 48,000 clones, 80% to 85% being singletons. Time point described: recipient sample about 28 days before transplant, after cytoreduction. Sequencing used peripheral blood mononuclear cells, obtained before stem cell transplant. These receptors originate from a man between 60 and 70 years old with myelodysplastic syndrome. Some clones in this sample may be carry-over from other donors' samples.

The chain recombines TRBV5-1 with TRBJ2-7; no clear D gene. Germline CDR1 SGHRS, CDR2 YFSETQ. The CDR3 contains 14 residues. V lost 5 bases and J 4 bases, leaving 16 bases between the germline ends. The CDR3 protein is CASRPFISTYEQYF. Here the CDR3 DNA reads TGCGCCAGCAGACCCTTCATTTCTACATACGAGCAGTACTTC.

The chain is built from TRBV5-6 and TRBJ2-1; D possibly corresponds to TRBD1 (6 bases). Germline CDR1 is SGHDT and CDR2 is YYEEEE. Deletions cut 1 base from V and 7 bases from J, with 12 bases between. CDR3 size: 14 residues. CDR3 region: CASSLKGEWNEQFF. In nucleotides, the CDR3 is TGTGCCAGCAGCTTGAAGGGGGAATGGAATGAGCAGTTCTTC.

The chain is built from TRBV5-1 and TRBJ2-3, with D possibly matching TRBD2 (5 bases). Looked up from germline, CDR1 is SGHRS and CDR2 is YFSETQ. This CDR3 has 13 residues. Trimming removed 5 bases from V and 2 bases from J, with 9 bases in between. The CDR3: CASRTGSTDTQYF. The CDR3 DNA is TGCGCCAGCAGAACGGGATCCACAGATACGCAGTATTTT.

This CDR3 reads CASSQDGSTGSLDEQFF. The CDR3 DNA is TGTGCCAGCAGCCAAGACGGTAGTACAGGCTCCTTAGATGAGCAGTTCTTC. The chain joins TRBV4-2 to TRBJ2-1; TRBD1 might be the D (5 bases). The CDR3 consists of 17 residues. The germline V gene encodes CDR1 LGHNA and CDR2 YNFKEQ. The V gene lost 0 bases and the J gene lost 8 bases, with 20 bases spanning the gap.

The rearrangement joins TRBV5-1 to TRBJ2-7; 12 nucleotides agree with TRBD2. The CDR3 totals 16 residues. V lost 1 base to trimming and J lost 6 bases; unmatched junction nucleotides: 8. Germline CDR1 is SGHRS and CDR2 is YFSETQ. The CDR3 bases are TGCGCCAGCAGCTTGAGACTAGCGGGGGCCCCTGGCGAGCAGTACTTC. The encoded protein is CASSLRLAGAPGEQYF.

This clone was detected a few times. This sequence joins TRBV29-1 and TRBJ1-2; 7 bases line up with TRBD1. Per germline, CDR1 SQVTM and CDR2 ANQGSEA. V dropped 7 bases and J dropped 4; count of bases not matched to a gene: 6. The CDR3 consists of 12 residues. The CDR3 loop is CSAPGQSYGYTF. In DNA, the CDR3 is TGCAGCGCACCGGGACAGTCCTATGGCTACACCTTC.

This clone was observed a single time. The chain joins TRBV5-6 to TRBJ1-1; 7 nucleotides align to TRBD1. Germline CDR1 SGHDT, CDR2 YYEEEE. This CDR3 is built from 13 residues. With V trimmed by 4 bases and J by 4 bases, 4 bases remained unmatched. CDR3 coding DNA: TGTGCCAGCAGCATACGGACAGGCACTGAAGCTTTCTTT. It yields the protein CASSIRTGTEAFF.

This chain links TRBV11-2 with TRBJ2-7; no firm D call. V was shortened by 5 bases and J by 6 bases, with 20 bases between the two germline ends. Germline CDR1 reads SGHAT; CDR2 reads FQNNGV. The CDR3 runs to 15 residues. The chain's CDR3 is CASSTTDLTTSEQYF. The CDR3 nucleotides read TGTGCCAGCAGCACCACGGACCTCACTACTTCCGAGCAGTACTTC.

The chain recombines TRBV1 with TRBJ2-1. TRBV1 is a pseudogene locus. This CDR3 region has 17 residues. This chain's CDR3 is CTSSQDQHGGEYNEQFF. CDR3 sequence (DNA): TGCACCAGCAGCCAAGACCAACACGGGGGCGAGTACAATGAGCAGTTCTTC.

The table lists this clone with a few counts. The chain carries TRBV19 and TRBJ2-2, with 8 bases that match TRBD1. V dropped 7 bases and J dropped 5; count of bases not matched to a gene: 6. The CDR3 loop spans 14 amino acids. Per the germline V gene, CDR1 is LNHDA and CDR2 is SQIVND (reference sequence). The CDR3 loop is CASTGQGRTGELFF. The DNA for the CDR3 is TGTGCCAGTACAGGACAGGGTAGAACCGGGGAGCTGTTTTTT.

The rearrangement joins TRBV9 to TRBJ2-7, with D possibly called TRBD1 or TRBD2 (5 bases each). Trimming pared 3 bases from V and 2 bases from J, leaving 12 bases between. Germline loops: CDR1 SGDLS, CDR2 YYNGEE. The CDR3 is 14 residues long. The CDR3 nucleotides are TGTGCCAGCAGCGCGGGACCTTTAACCTACGAGCAGTACTTC. As protein: CASSAGPLTYEQYF.

The chain is built from TRBV25-1 and TRBJ2-3; D possibly corresponds to TRBD2 (7 bases). Germline CDR1 reads MGHDK; CDR2 reads SYGVNS. The CDR3 is 14 amino acids. V was shortened by 6 bases and J by 4 bases, with 14 bases between the two germline ends. The CDR3 sequence: CASSQGGGPDTQYF. The CDR3 nucleotides are TGTGCCAGCAGCCAAGGGGGAGGGCCAGATACGCAGTATTTT.

V usage is TRBV13 and J usage is TRBJ2-7; D is perhaps TRBD1 (7 bases). This CDR3 has 15 residues. Trimming removed 4 bases at V and 0 bases at J, with 13 bases between. Germline CDR1 and CDR2: PRHDT and FYEKMQ (reference sequence). The CDR3 sequence is CASSSGGPLSYEQYF. Here the CDR3 DNA reads TGTGCCAGCAGCTCAGGGGGGCCACTCTCCTACGAGCAGTACTTC.

This chain connects TRBV6-5 to TRBJ1-3, with D unresolved. This CDR3 is built from 13 residues. Trimming removed 6 bases at V and 0 bases at J, with 6 bases between. Looked up from germline, CDR1 is MNHEY and CDR2 is SVGAGI. This CDR3 reads CASRLTSGNTIYF. The CDR3 DNA follows: TGTGCCAGCAGGCTGACCTCTGGAAACACCATATATTTT.

This chain uses TRBV28 with TRBJ2-7; D unclear. V shed 3 bases and J shed 4 bases, with 16 bases lying between them. Germline loops: CDR1 MDHEN, CDR2 SYDVKM. The CDR3 is 15 residues long. CDR3 region: CASSLGGVKAYEQYF. As DNA, the CDR3 is TGTGCCAGCAGTTTGGGTGGGGTAAAGGCATACGAGCAGTACTTC.

This clone was detected only once. The chain carries TRBV7-9 and TRBJ2-7; TRBD1 agrees at 10 bases. CDR1 is SEHNR and CDR2 is FQNEAQ in the germline V gene (reference sequence). There are 16 residues in the CDR3. The V and J ends lost 0 bases and 5 bases, in that order; junction bases with no gene match: 7. The CDR3 DNA reads TGTGCCAGCAGCTTAGCGCTGGGGACAGGGGTCCACGAGCAGTACTTC. This codes for CASSLALGTGVHEQYF.

This sequence joins TRBV27 and TRBJ2-7, with D tentatively TRBD1 (6 bases). This CDR3 spans 11 amino acids. The ends were cut back, 6 bases at V and 11 bases at J, with 14 bases in the middle. Per the germline V gene, CDR1 is MNHEY and CDR2 is SMNVEV (reference sequence). DNA of the CDR3: TGTGCCAGCAGGGACCGACAGGTGGAGTACTTC. This encodes CASRDRQVEYF.

Written as DNA, the CDR3 is TGTGCCATCAACGGAGGATCTGGAAACACCATATATTTT. Its translation is CAINGGSGNTIYF. J is TRBJ1-3 and V is TRBV10-3; D gene unclear. CDR1 and CDR2 (germline): ENHRY, SYGVKD. The ends were cut back, 7 bases at V and 1 base at J, with 8 bases in the middle. The CDR3 has 13 amino acids.

V and J are TRBV19 and TRBJ1-2, with D hard to call. From germline, CDR1 is LNHDA and CDR2 SQIVND (reference sequence). CDR3 length equals 13 residues. V lost 2 bases to trimming and J lost 2 bases, with 6 bases between them. The CDR3 sequence: CASSIQANYGYTF. In DNA form, the CDR3 reads TGTGCCAGTAGTATACAGGCGAACTATGGCTACACCTTC.

The CDR3 spells CASSSPPLEKLFF. CDR3 bases: TGTGCCAGCAGTTCTCCCCCTCTGGAAAAACTGTTTTTT. The J gene is TRBJ1-4, the V gene TRBV25-1; no definite D call. V gave up 5 bases and J gave up 8 bases, with 12 bases separating them. Germline CDR1 reads MGHDK; CDR2 reads SYGVNS. This CDR3 region has 13 residues.

This clone was observed a few times. This chain uses TRBV28 with TRBJ2-7; unclear D gene. The CDR3 runs 14 residues. CDR1 MDHEN and CDR2 SYDVKM come from the germline V gene. The ends were cut back, 9 bases at V and 5 bases at J, with 20 bases in the middle. CDR3 in amino acids: CARDVLTSKDEQYF. DNA for the CDR3: TGTGCCAGAGATGTTCTCACCTCCAAGGACGAGCAGTACTTC.

Regarding this clone: This sample includes further DNA sequences coding for the same CDR3. The chain joins TRBV28 to TRBJ1-3, with 7 bases identical to TRBD1. Germline values: CDR1 MDHEN, CDR2 SYDVKM. The ends lost 2 bases at V and 0 bases at J; junction bases unmatched: 1. The CDR3 spans 15 residues. CDR3 nucleotide sequence: TGTGCCAGCAGTTTACAGGGGGGCTCTGGAAACACCATATATTTT. Translating it yields CASSLQGGSGNTIYF.

J is TRBJ2-7 and V is TRBV28; unclear D gene. This CDR3 has 14 amino acids. Between the trimmed V and J ends, which lost 6 bases and 2 bases, there was a span of 14 bases. From germline, CDR1 is MDHEN and CDR2 SYDVKM. CDR3 loop: CASSPPGRTYEQYF. In DNA form, the CDR3 reads TGTGCCAGCAGCCCTCCGGGCCGTACCTACGAGCAGTACTTC. The whole variable domain, filled in from reference TRBV28 and TRBJ2-7, reads DVKVTQSSRYLVKRTGEKVFLECVQDMDHENMFWYRQDPGLGLRLIYFSYDVKMKEKGDIPEGYSVSREKKERFSLILESASTNQTSMYLCASSPPGRTYEQYFGPGTRLTVT.

The V call is TRBV9, the J call TRBJ2-5; 8 nucleotides align to TRBD2. The ends lost 3 bases at V and 5 bases at J; junction bases unmatched: 6. The CDR3 is 14 amino acids. CDR1 SGDLS and CDR2 YYNGEE come from the germline V gene. CDR3 region: CASSAGLASETQYF. CDR3 sequence (DNA): TGTGCCAGCAGCGCAGGACTAGCATCGGAGACCCAGTACTTC.

The V and J genes are TRBV5-4 and TRBJ1-2; TRBD1 is a possible D gene (6 bases). Germline CDR1 reads SGHNT; CDR2 reads YYREEE (reference sequence). This CDR3 is 13 amino acids long. The V end was cut by 3 bases, the J end by 2 bases, with 8 bases between. The CDR3 reads CASSWDNNYGYTF. The CDR3 DNA reads as TGTGCCAGCAGCTGGGACAACAACTATGGCTACACCTTC.

V usage is TRBV30 and J usage is TRBJ1-6; maybe TRBD1 (5 bases). V shed 3 bases and J shed 8 bases, with 14 bases lying between them. The CDR3 loop spans 14 amino acids. Germline V gives CDR1 GTSNPN, CDR2 SVGIG (reference sequence). The CDR3 DNA follows: TGTGCCTGGAGCTCCCGGGGGGGGGATTCACCCCTCCACTTT. It encodes CAWSSRGGDSPLHF.

The chain has TRBV25-1 and TRBJ1-4; no firm D call. Trimming pared 2 bases from V and 8 bases from J, leaving 3 bases between. Germline V gives CDR1 MGHDK, CDR2 SYGVNS. The CDR3 is 11 residues long. The CDR3 nucleotides read TGTGCCAGCAGTGAACGGGAAAAACTGTTTTTT. Encoded protein: CASSEREKLFF.

The rearrangement joins TRBV6-6 to TRBJ2-7; 9 bases match TRBD2. V lost 6 bases and J lost 1; bases outside the gene matches: 7. The CDR3 has 15 residues. Looked up from germline, CDR1 is MNHNY and CDR2 is SVGAGI (reference sequence). The CDR3 sequence is CASRERAGGSYEQYF. The CDR3 region has the DNA TGTGCCAGCAGGGAAAGAGCGGGGGGATCCTACGAGCAGTACTTC.

This chain connects TRBV14 to TRBJ1-2; the D is unclear. Germline CDR1 and CDR2: SGHDN and FVKESK. Trimming removed 4 bases from V and 8 bases from J, with 14 bases in between. This CDR3 is 13 amino acids long. The CDR3 DNA reads as TGTGCCAGCAGCCTCTGGGCCTTGAGGGGCTACACCTTC. Its translation is CASSLWALRGYTF. Full variable domain (rest looked up from reference TRBV14 and TRBJ1-2): EAGVTQFPSHSVIEKGQTVTLRCDPISGHDNLYWYRRVMGKEIKFLLHFVKESKQDESGMPNNRFLAERTGGTYSTLKVQPAELEDSGVYFCASSLWALRGYTFGSGTRLTVV.

The V and J genes are TRBV7-9 and TRBJ1-4; the match to TRBD1 covers 9 bases. In germline, CDR1 is SEHNR, CDR2 FQNEAQ (reference sequence). The CDR3 consists of 15 residues. V gave up 4 bases and J gave up 8 bases; unmatched junction bases: 8. CDR3 in amino acids: CASSSAGTGKEKLFF. The CDR3 DNA follows: TGTGCCAGCAGCTCCGCCGGGACAGGGAAGGAAAAACTGTTTTTT. Using reference TRBV7-9 and TRBJ1-4 for the parts outside the CDR3, the full variable domain is DTGVSQNPRHKITKRGQNVTFRCDPISEHNRLYWYRQTLGQGPEFLTYFQNEAQLEKSRLLSDRFSAERPKGSFSTLEIQRTEQGDSAMYLCASSSAGTGKEKLFFGSGTQLSVL.

The gene calls are TRBV19 and TRBJ1-6, with D maybe TRBD1 (6 bases). CDR3 size: 14 residues. Looked up from germline, CDR1 is LNHDA and CDR2 is SQIVND (reference sequence). The V end lost 9 bases, the J end lost 3 bases, and 12 bases lay between the germline ends. The CDR3 DNA follows: TGTGCCAGCCAAAGACAGGACTATAATTCACCCCTCCACTTT. This gives the protein CASQRQDYNSPLHF. The full variable domain, its missing parts supplied by reference TRBV19 and TRBJ1-6, is DGGITQSPKYLFRKEGQNVTLSCEQNLNHDAMYWYRQDPGQGLRLIYYSQIVNDFQKGDIAEGYSVSREKKESFPLTVTSAQKNPTAFYLCASQRQDYNSPLHFGNGTRLTVT.